The entry below gives a single TCR beta chain sequence along with its context. CDR3 size: 15 residues. This was the immunoSEQ v3 assay. The protocol was immunoSEQ multiplex PCR, while the TCRdb copy is restricted to in-frame clones and leaves out a portion. Among under 70,000 clones listed, around 79% were seen once. This sample is part of a study of TIL therapy for anti-PD-1-resistant metastatic lung cancer. Study-wide context: Progressing patients received lymphodepletion, expanded TIL infusion and IL-2. A handful of tumors were EGFR-mutant and two were ALK-rearranged.

The time point denotes: pre-treatment sample, taken before nivolumab and TIL therapy. This specimen consisted of blood, obtained at baseline. The chain recombines TRBV7-5 with TRBJ2-5; the D call of TRBD1 is as the table states it, not checked on the DNA. The assigned J gene may be wrong: the sequence end matches TRBJ2-7 better. TRBV7-5 is a pseudogene locus. The sequence was obtained from a person aged 30 to 80 with non-small cell lung cancer. CDR3 in DNA: TGTGCCAGAAGCTTAGAAGCTCCCAGGGCGGACGAGCAGTACTTC. Its translation: CARSLEAPRADEQYF.